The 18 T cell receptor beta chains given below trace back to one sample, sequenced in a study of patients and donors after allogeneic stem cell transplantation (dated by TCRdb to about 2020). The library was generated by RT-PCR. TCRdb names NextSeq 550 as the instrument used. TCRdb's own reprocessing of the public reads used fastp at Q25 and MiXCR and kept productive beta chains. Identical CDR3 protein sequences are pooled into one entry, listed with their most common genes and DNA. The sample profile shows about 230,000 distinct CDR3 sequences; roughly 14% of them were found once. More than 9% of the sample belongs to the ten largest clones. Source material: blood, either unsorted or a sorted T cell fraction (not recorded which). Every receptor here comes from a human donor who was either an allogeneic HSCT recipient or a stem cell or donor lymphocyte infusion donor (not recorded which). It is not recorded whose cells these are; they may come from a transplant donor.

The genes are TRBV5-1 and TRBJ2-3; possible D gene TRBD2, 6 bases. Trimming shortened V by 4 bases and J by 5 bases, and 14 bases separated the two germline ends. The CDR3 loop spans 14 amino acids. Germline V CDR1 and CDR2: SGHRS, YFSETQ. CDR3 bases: TGCGCCAGCAGCGGGGGGTTACGGGGAGATACGCAGTATTTT. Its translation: CASSGGLRGDTQYF.

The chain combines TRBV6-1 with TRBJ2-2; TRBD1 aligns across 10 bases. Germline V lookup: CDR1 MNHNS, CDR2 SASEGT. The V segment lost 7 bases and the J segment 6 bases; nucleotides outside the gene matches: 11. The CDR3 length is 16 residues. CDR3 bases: TGTGCCAGCATCTCCCCGGGACAGGGGTATCCCGGGGAGCTGTTTTTT. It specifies CASISPGQGYPGELFF.

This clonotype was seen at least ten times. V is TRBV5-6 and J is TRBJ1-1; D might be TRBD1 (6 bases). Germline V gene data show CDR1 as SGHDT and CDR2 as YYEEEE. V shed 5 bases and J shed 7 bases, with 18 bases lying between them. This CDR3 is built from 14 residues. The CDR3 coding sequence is TGTGCCAGCAGGGGGGGCGGACGGGCGATTGAAGCTTTCTTT. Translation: CASRGGGRAIEAFF.

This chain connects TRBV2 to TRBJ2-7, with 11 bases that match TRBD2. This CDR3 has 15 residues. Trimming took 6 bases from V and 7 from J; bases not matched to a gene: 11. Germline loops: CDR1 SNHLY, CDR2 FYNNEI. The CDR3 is CASSNLAGGSGEQYF. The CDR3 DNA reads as TGTGCCAGCAGCAATCTAGCGGGAGGCTCTGGGGAGCAGTACTTC.

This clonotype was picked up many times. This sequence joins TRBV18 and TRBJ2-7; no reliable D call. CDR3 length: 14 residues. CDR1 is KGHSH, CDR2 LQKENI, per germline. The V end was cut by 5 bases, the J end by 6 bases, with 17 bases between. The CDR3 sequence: CASSSGLTAVEQYF. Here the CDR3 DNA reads TGTGCCAGCTCATCGGGTCTCACAGCCGTCGAGCAGTACTTC.

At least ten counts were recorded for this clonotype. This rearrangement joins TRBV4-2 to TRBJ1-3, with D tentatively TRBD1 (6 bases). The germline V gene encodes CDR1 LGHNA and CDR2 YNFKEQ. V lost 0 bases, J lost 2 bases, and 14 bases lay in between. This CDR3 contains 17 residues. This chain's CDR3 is CASSQDDRGAAGNTIYF. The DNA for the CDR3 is TGTGCCAGCAGCCAAGATGATCGGGGGGCAGCTGGAAACACCATATATTTT.

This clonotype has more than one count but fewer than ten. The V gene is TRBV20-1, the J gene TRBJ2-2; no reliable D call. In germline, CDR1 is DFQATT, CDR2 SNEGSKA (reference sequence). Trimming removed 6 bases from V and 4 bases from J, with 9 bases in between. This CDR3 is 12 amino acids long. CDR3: CSAPLPTGELFF. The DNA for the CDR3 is TGCAGTGCCCCCCTCCCCACCGGGGAGCTGTTTTTT.

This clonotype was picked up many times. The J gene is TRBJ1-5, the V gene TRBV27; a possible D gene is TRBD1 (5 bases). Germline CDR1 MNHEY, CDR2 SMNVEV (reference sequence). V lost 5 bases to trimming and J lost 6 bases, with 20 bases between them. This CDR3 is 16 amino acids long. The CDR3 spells CASSPMGSFGGQPQHF. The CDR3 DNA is TGTGCCAGCAGTCCAATGGGGAGCTTCGGGGGTCAGCCCCAGCATTTT.

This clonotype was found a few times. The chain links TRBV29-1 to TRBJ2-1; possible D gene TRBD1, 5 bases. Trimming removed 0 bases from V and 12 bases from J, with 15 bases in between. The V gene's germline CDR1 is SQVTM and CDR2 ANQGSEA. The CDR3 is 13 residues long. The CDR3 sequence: CSVEDLFPGRQFF. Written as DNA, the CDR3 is TGCAGCGTTGAAGATCTTTTTCCAGGGCGGCAGTTCTTC.

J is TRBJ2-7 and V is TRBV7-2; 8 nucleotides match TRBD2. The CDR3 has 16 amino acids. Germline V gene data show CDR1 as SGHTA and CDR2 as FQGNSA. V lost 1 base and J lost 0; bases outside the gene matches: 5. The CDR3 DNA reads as TGTGCCAGCAGCTTAGACTCCGGGACTAGCTCCTACGAGCAGTACTTC. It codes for CASSLDSGTSSYEQYF. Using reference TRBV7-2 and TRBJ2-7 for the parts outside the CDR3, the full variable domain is GAGVSQSPSNKVTEKGKDVELRCDPISGHTALYWYRQSLGQGLEFLIYFQGNSAPDKSGLPSDRFSAERTGGSVSTLTIQRTQQEDSAVYLCASSLDSGTSSYEQYFGPGTRLTVT.

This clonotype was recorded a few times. The CDR3 DNA is TGTGCCACCAGCAGAGCTACGACACTCAATGGCTACACCTTC. It is translated as CATSRATTLNGYTF. The chain employs TRBV15 and TRBJ1-2, with D hard to call. The CDR3 spans 14 residues. V lost 1 base and J lost 6, with 12 bases in between. Germline V CDR1 and CDR2: LNHNV, YYDKDF (reference sequence).

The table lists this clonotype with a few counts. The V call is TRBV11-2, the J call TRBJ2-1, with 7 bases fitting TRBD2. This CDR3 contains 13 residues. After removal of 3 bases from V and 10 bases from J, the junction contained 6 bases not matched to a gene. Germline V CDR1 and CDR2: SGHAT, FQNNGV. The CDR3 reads CASSFRLAGEQFF. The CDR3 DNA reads TGTGCCAGCAGCTTCCGACTAGCCGGCGAGCAGTTCTTC.

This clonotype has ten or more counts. The CDR3: CASNPPGAGYNEQFF. The CDR3 nucleotides read TGTGCCAGCAATCCCCCGGGGGCTGGATACAATGAGCAGTTCTTC. V gene TRBV7-9 combines with J gene TRBJ2-1, with D perhaps TRBD1 or TRBD2 (6 bases each). Germline CDR1 and CDR2: SEHNR and FQNEAQ (reference sequence). The CDR3 totals 15 residues. The V gene lost 7 bases and the J gene lost 4 bases, with 17 bases spanning the gap.

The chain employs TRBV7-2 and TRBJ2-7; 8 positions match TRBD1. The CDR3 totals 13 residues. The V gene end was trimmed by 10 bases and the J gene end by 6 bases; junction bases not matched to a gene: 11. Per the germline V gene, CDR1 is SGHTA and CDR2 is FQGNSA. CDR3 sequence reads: CATALRGLLEQYF. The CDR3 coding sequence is TGTGCCACCGCCCTCAGGGGGCTTCTCGAGCAGTACTTC.

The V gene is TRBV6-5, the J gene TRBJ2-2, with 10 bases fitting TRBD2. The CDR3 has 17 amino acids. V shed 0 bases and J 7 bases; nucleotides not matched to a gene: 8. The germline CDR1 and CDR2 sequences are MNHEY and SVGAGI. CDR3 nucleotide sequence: TGTGCCAGCAGTTACTCGCGACTAGCGGGTTTGGGCGGGGAGCTGTTTTTT. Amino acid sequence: CASSYSRLAGLGGELFF.

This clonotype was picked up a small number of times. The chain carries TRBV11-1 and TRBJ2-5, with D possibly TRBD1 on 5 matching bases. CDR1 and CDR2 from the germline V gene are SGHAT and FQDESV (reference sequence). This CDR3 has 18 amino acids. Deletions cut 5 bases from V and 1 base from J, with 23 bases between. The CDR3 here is CASSQVSPGPLFQETQYF. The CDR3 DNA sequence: TGTGCCAGCAGCCAGGTGTCGCCAGGGCCGCTCTTCCAAGAGACCCAGTACTTC.

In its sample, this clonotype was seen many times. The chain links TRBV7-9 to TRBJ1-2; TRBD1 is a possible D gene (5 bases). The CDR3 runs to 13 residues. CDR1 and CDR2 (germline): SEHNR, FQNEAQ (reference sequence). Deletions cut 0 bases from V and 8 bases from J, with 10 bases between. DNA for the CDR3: TGTGCCAGCAGCTTAGCCCAGGGCTGGGGCTACACCTTC. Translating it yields CASSLAQGWGYTF. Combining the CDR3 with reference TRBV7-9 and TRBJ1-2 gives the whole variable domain DTGVSQNPRHKITKRGQNVTFRCDPISEHNRLYWYRQTLGQGPEFLTYFQNEAQLEKSRLLSDRFSAERPKGSFSTLEIQRTEQGDSAMYLCASSLAQGWGYTFGSGTRLTVV.

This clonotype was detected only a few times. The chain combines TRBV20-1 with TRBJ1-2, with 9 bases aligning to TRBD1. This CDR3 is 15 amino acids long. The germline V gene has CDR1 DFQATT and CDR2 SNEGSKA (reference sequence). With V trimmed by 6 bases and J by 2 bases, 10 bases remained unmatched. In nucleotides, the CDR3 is TGCAGTGCGACGATTAAGGACAGGGGCAACTATGGCTACACCTTC. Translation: CSATIKDRGNYGYTF.